These T cell receptor beta chains were read from a single sample in a study of OX40 agonist ivuxolimab in advanced cancers. The protocol was immunoSEQ multiplex PCR, while the TCRdb copy is restricted to in-frame clones and leaves out a portion. The sample comprises 65,000 to 85,000 clones, over 75% of which are singletons, and approximately 7% rests with the top ten. The sample here was CD4+ or CD8+ T cells sorted from blood, taken in a trial of the OX40 agonist ivuxolimab. The receptors here all came from an adult with an advanced solid tumor such as melanoma, head and neck, liver or kidney cancer. Each CDR3 is given with its conserved first and last residue. Each record gives: CDR3 length, J gene, clone size, V gene, D gene, CDR3 DNA, CDR3 protein. The D gene is left open where the match is weak. Not every row has a clone size; where given, it reads once, few, many or a size class.

cdr3_length: 14; j_call: TRBJ1-5; clone_size: .; v_call: TRBV6-5; d_call: .; cdr3_nt: TGTGCCAGCAGACGAGGAAGCGGCAATCAGCCCCAGCATTTT; cdr3_aa: CASRRGSGNQPQHF
cdr3_length: 13; j_call: TRBJ2-2; clone_size: .; v_call: TRBV30; d_call: TRBD1; cdr3_nt: TGTGCCTGGAAAAAGACAGGGACCGGGGAGCTGTTTTTT; cdr3_aa: CAWKKTGTGELFF
cdr3_length: 15; j_call: TRBJ2-7; clone_size: .; v_call: TRBV6-5; d_call: .; cdr3_nt: TGTGCCAGCAGTTACGGTCTGAGGTCAAAGAACGAGCAGTACTTC; cdr3_aa: CASSYGLRSKNEQYF
cdr3_length: 14; j_call: TRBJ2-7; clone_size: .; v_call: TRBV5-6; d_call: .; cdr3_nt: TGTGCCAGCAGCTTGGAAGGCAGGACCTACGAGCAGTACTTC; cdr3_aa: CASSLEGRTYEQYF
cdr3_length: 14; j_call: TRBJ1-6; clone_size: .; v_call: TRBV11-1; d_call: .; cdr3_nt: TGTGCCAGCCGGGCTACAATAGGGAATTCACCCCTCCACTTT; cdr3_aa: CASRATIGNSPLHF
cdr3_length: 19; j_call: TRBJ1-1; clone_size: .; v_call: TRBV7-6; d_call: .; cdr3_nt: TGTGCCAGCAGCTTAGTCGTAATTGTGGTCGGGGGGGAAAACACTGAAGCTTTCTTT; cdr3_aa: CASSLVVIVVGGENTEAFF
cdr3_length: 13; j_call: TRBJ2-7; clone_size: few; v_call: TRBV18; d_call: .; cdr3_nt: TGTGCCAGCTCACCGCTCACGTCCTACGAGCAGTACTTC; cdr3_aa: CASSPLTSYEQYF
cdr3_length: 13; j_call: TRBJ1-6; clone_size: once; v_call: TRBV2; d_call: .; cdr3_nt: TGTGCCAGCAGTGAAGCGCTTATTTCACCCCTCCACTTT; cdr3_aa: CASSEALISPLHF
cdr3_length: 16; j_call: TRBJ2-7; clone_size: .; v_call: TRBV5-1; d_call: TRBD2; cdr3_nt: TGCGCCAGCAGCTTGGACGGACTAGCGGGAGTCTCCGAGCAGTACTTC; cdr3_aa: CASSLDGLAGVSEQYF
cdr3_length: 15; j_call: TRBJ1-1; clone_size: .; v_call: TRBV2; d_call: .; cdr3_nt: TGTGCCAGCACCTTAGCGTCGGGTTTGAACACTGAAGCTTTCTTT; cdr3_aa: CASTLASGLNTEAFF
cdr3_length: 14; j_call: TRBJ1-1; clone_size: .; v_call: TRBV18; d_call: .; cdr3_nt: TGTGCCAGCTCCCCCAGCATGATGAACACTGAAGCTTTCTTT; cdr3_aa: CASSPSMMNTEAFF
cdr3_length: 13; j_call: TRBJ2-7; clone_size: once; v_call: TRBV9; d_call: TRBD2; cdr3_nt: TGTGCCAGCAGCCTTAGCGGGAGCGACGAGCAGTACTTC; cdr3_aa: CASSLSGSDEQYF
cdr3_length: 12; j_call: TRBJ1-2; clone_size: .; v_call: TRBV30; d_call: .; cdr3_nt: TGTGCCTGGAGTGTCAGGAGCTATGGCTACACCTTC; cdr3_aa: CAWSVRSYGYTF
cdr3_length: 16; j_call: TRBJ2-3; clone_size: .; v_call: TRBV5-4; d_call: TRBD2; cdr3_nt: TGTGCCAGCAGCTTAGAGCTAGCGGGAGACTCAGATACGCAGTATTTT; cdr3_aa: CASSLELAGDSDTQYF
cdr3_length: 15; j_call: TRBJ2-3; clone_size: few; v_call: TRBV2; d_call: TRBD2; cdr3_nt: TGTGCCAAGTCTTCCGGGGGGGCCCGGGGAGATACGCAGTATTTT; cdr3_aa: CAKSSGGARGDTQYF
cdr3_length: 14; j_call: TRBJ1-2; clone_size: .; v_call: TRBV30; d_call: TRBD1; cdr3_nt: TGTGCCTGGAGAGTGACAGGGGGAGGCTATGGCTACACCTTC; cdr3_aa: CAWRVTGGGYGYTF
cdr3_length: 14; j_call: TRBJ2-7; clone_size: .; v_call: TRBV10-3; d_call: TRBD1; cdr3_nt: TGTGCCTCAGGGGACCGACAGGGAAGGAACGAGCAGTACTTC; cdr3_aa: CASGDRQGRNEQYF
cdr3_length: 15; j_call: TRBJ1-2; clone_size: .; v_call: TRBV9; d_call: .; cdr3_nt: TGTGCCAGCAGCCACGGTCCGGGGGCGACCTATGGCTACACCTTC; cdr3_aa: CASSHGPGATYGYTF
cdr3_length: 14; j_call: TRBJ2-7; clone_size: .; v_call: TRBV2; d_call: TRBD2; cdr3_nt: TGTGCCAGCAGTGAACTAGCGGAGCTCTACGAGCAGTACTTC; cdr3_aa: CASSELAELYEQYF
cdr3_length: 16; j_call: TRBJ1-6; clone_size: few; v_call: TRBV7-9; d_call: TRBD1; cdr3_nt: TGTGCCAGCAGCCAAGGGGGCAGGGCCTATAATTCACCCCTCCACTTT; cdr3_aa: CASSQGGRAYNSPLHF
cdr3_length: 13; j_call: TRBJ2-7; clone_size: .; v_call: TRBV5-1; d_call: .; cdr3_nt: TGCGCCAGCAGCTCATTGGGGGCGGGCGAGCAGTACTTC; cdr3_aa: CASSSLGAGEQYF
cdr3_length: 16; j_call: TRBJ1-1; clone_size: .; v_call: TRBV4-3; d_call: .; cdr3_nt: TGCGCCAGCAGCCAATATTACACAGGAATGAACACTGAAGCTTTCTTT; cdr3_aa: CASSQYYTGMNTEAFF
cdr3_length: 14; j_call: TRBJ2-7; clone_size: .; v_call: TRBV7-2; d_call: .; cdr3_nt: TGTGCCAGCAGCTCCCGACAGGCCTCCTACGAGCAGTACTTC; cdr3_aa: CASSSRQASYEQYF
cdr3_length: 13; j_call: TRBJ2-1; clone_size: .; v_call: TRBV7-8; d_call: TRBD1; cdr3_nt: TGTGCCAGCAGCTTAGAGCAGGGGGCTGAGCAGTTCTTC; cdr3_aa: CASSLEQGAEQFF
cdr3_length: 13; j_call: TRBJ1-2; clone_size: many; v_call: TRBV6-4; d_call: .; cdr3_nt: TGTGCCAGCAGAACAGTACCCCTCTCCGGCTACACCTTC; cdr3_aa: CASRTVPLSGYTF
cdr3_length: 19; j_call: TRBJ2-6; clone_size: .; v_call: TRBV5-4; d_call: TRBD2; cdr3_nt: TGTGCCAGCAGCAGGGGACTAGCGGGAAGGGTTTCTGGGGCCAACGTCCTGACTTTC; cdr3_aa: CASSRGLAGRVSGANVLTF
cdr3_length: 13; j_call: TRBJ2-3; clone_size: .; v_call: TRBV7-9; d_call: .; cdr3_nt: TGTGCCAGCAGCTTACGACTCACAGATACGCAGTATTTT; cdr3_aa: CASSLRLTDTQYF
cdr3_length: 15; j_call: TRBJ2-2; clone_size: once; v_call: TRBV2; d_call: .; cdr3_nt: TGTGCCAGCAGGGAGGGAAAGGGTAACACCGGGGAGCTGTTTTTT; cdr3_aa: CASREGKGNTGELFF
cdr3_length: 14; j_call: TRBJ2-7; clone_size: .; v_call: TRBV5-1; d_call: .; cdr3_nt: TGCGCCAGCAGCTTGGGATCCCCCAACTACGAGCAGTACTTC; cdr3_aa: CASSLGSPNYEQYF
cdr3_length: 13; j_call: TRBJ2-2; clone_size: .; v_call: TRBV29-1; d_call: .; cdr3_nt: TGCAGCGTTCGTCAGGTGAACACCGGGGAGCTGTTTTTT; cdr3_aa: CSVRQVNTGELFF
cdr3_length: 14; j_call: TRBJ1-3; clone_size: .; v_call: TRBV28; d_call: .; cdr3_nt: TGTGCCAGCAGTTTCCCGGGAGACGGCGGCACCATATATTTT; cdr3_aa: CASSFPGDGGTIYF
cdr3_length: 15; j_call: TRBJ2-7; clone_size: .; v_call: TRBV5-4; d_call: TRBD1; cdr3_nt: TGTGCCAGCAGCTTCGGGACAGCTATCCGATACGAGCAGTACTTC; cdr3_aa: CASSFGTAIRYEQYF
cdr3_length: 16; j_call: TRBJ2-5; clone_size: .; v_call: TRBV28; d_call: .; cdr3_nt: TGTGCCAGCAGTTTAGGGGTACAGGGAAACCAAGAGACCCAGTACTTC; cdr3_aa: CASSLGVQGNQETQYF
cdr3_length: 16; j_call: TRBJ2-1; clone_size: .; v_call: TRBV5-1; d_call: TRBD2; cdr3_nt: TGCGCCAGCAGCTTGTTGAGCGGGAGGGTGGTCAATGAGCAGTTCTTC; cdr3_aa: CASSLLSGRVVNEQFF
cdr3_length: 10; j_call: TRBJ2-7; clone_size: few; v_call: TRBV28; d_call: .; cdr3_nt: TGTGCCAGCAGTTTGGAAGAGCAGTACTTC; cdr3_aa: CASSLEEQYF
cdr3_length: 13; j_call: TRBJ1-6; clone_size: .; v_call: TRBV7-9; d_call: .; cdr3_nt: TGTGCCAGCAGCTTAAGGTCTAATTCACCCCTCCACTTT; cdr3_aa: CASSLRSNSPLHF
cdr3_length: 12; j_call: TRBJ2-7; clone_size: .; v_call: TRBV21-1; d_call: .; cdr3_nt: TGTGAAAAAACGCAGGTTTCCTACGAGCAGTACTTC; cdr3_aa: CEKTQVSYEQYF